The 30 T cell receptor beta chains below all came from one sample that was sequenced in a study of cytomegalovirus exposure and HLA in healthy donors. It was with 60 Vbeta and 13 Jbeta primers that the PCR ran. Data came from immunoSEQ multiplex PCR; TCRdb stores just in-frame clones and leaves some out. This sample's table has just over 150,000 clones. Sequences were obtained from PBMCs. The receptors come from a woman aged 60 to 75 in good health and CMV-seronegative.

The rearrangement links TRBV6-1 to TRBJ1-2; tentative D call: TRBD1 (5 bases). Trimming removed 1 base from V and 1 base from J, with 7 bases in between. The V gene's germline CDR1 is MNHNS and CDR2 SASEGT. The CDR3 is 14 amino acids. Written as DNA, the CDR3 is TGTGCCAGCAGTGAAGGGGGCAGTAACTATGGCTACACCTTC. This translates into CASSEGGSNYGYTF.

This chain links TRBV10-3 with TRBJ1-5, with TRBD1 as a possible D gene (5 bases). The CDR3 spans 17 residues. The germline V gene has CDR1 ENHRY and CDR2 SYGVKD. Between the trimmed V and J ends, which lost 4 bases and 1 base, there was a span of 17 bases. In DNA form, the CDR3 reads TGTGCCATCAGTGGGGGAGGGATCGGGGGAAGCAATCAGCCCCAGCATTTT. Its translation: CAISGGGIGGSNQPQHF.

The gene calls are TRBV5-6 and TRBJ2-5, with D perhaps TRBD2 (5 bases). Germline V gene sequence: CDR1 SGHDT, CDR2 YYEEEE. Deletions cut 4 bases from V and 2 bases from J, with 15 bases between. The CDR3 spans 15 residues. In DNA, the CDR3 is TGTGCCAGCAGCCTGCCGACGACGGGACAAGAGACCCAGTACTTC. This sequence encodes CASSLPTTGQETQYF.

The rearrangement uses TRBV9 and TRBJ2-3; TRBD1 might be the D (5 bases). The V gene's germline CDR1 is SGDLS and CDR2 YYNGEE. V was trimmed by 4 bases and J by 2 bases, leaving 11 bases between them. This CDR3 has 14 residues. CDR3 DNA sequence: TGTGCCAGCAGCAAAGGGGTCTTCACAGATACGCAGTATTTT. As protein: CASSKGVFTDTQYF.

The chain combines TRBV6-4 with TRBJ1-1; 8 bases are shared with TRBD1. CDR1 and CDR2 (germline): MRHNA, SNTAGT. V shed 0 bases, J shed 2 bases, and the junction held 2 bases outside the gene matches. The CDR3 is 15 residues long. DNA for the CDR3: TGTGCCAGCAGTGACTCCGGACAGGGTAACACTGAAGCTTTCTTT. Translated, it gives CASSDSGQGNTEAFF.

V gene TRBV11-1 combines with J gene TRBJ1-1; D unresolved. The V gene lost 3 bases and the J gene lost 1 base, with 6 bases spanning the gap. The CDR3 has 13 amino acids. Germline-derived CDR1 and CDR2 are SGHAT and FQDESV (reference sequence). CDR3 protein: CASSFSSNTEAFF. In DNA form, the CDR3 reads TGTGCCAGCAGCTTCTCCTCGAACACTGAAGCTTTCTTT.

The CDR3 reads CAGGTGGNEKLFF. For the CDR3, the DNA is TGTGCCGGGGGGACAGGGGGTAATGAAAAACTGTTTTTT. This sequence joins TRBV30 and TRBJ1-4, with TRBD1 identical over 11 bases. Per the germline V gene, CDR1 is GTSNPN and CDR2 is SVGIG (reference sequence). With 8 bases clipped from V and 4 bases from J, the junction kept 3 bases outside the gene matches. This CDR3 region has 13 residues.

CDR3 in DNA: TGTGCCAGCAGCTTGGATGGCAGGGCAAACACTGAAGCTTTCTTT. Translated: CASSLDGRANTEAFF. V gene TRBV5-6 combines with J gene TRBJ1-1; a possible D gene is TRBD1 (5 bases). The CDR3 extends over 15 amino acids. V dropped 0 bases and J dropped 2 bases, with 11 bases sitting between them. CDR1 is SGHDT and CDR2 is YYEEEE in the germline V gene. The variable domain in full, with the rest retrieved from reference TRBV5-6 and TRBJ1-1, is DAGVTQSPTHLIKTRGQQVTLRCSPKSGHDTVSWYQQALGQGPQFIFQYYEEEERQRGNFPDRFSGHQFPNYSSELNVNALLLGDSALYLCASSLDGRANTEAFFGQGTRLTVV.

The rearrangement uses TRBV10-3 and TRBJ2-7, with a possible D match to TRBD1 (6 bases). The ends were cut back, 9 bases at V and 7 bases at J, with 16 bases in the middle. Germline CDR1 is ENHRY and CDR2 is SYGVKD. The CDR3 covers 12 residues. This CDR3 reads CAMGAGAGEQYF. In DNA, the CDR3 is TGTGCCATGGGGGCAGGGGCAGGGGAGCAGTACTTC.

The CDR3 DNA reads as TGCAGCGTACTCCTGACCATCAGGAATACTGAAGCTTTCTTT. It specifies CSVLLTIRNTEAFF. The chain joins TRBV29-1 to TRBJ1-1; D uncertain. CDR3 size: 14 residues. Trimming cost V 6 bases and J 5 bases, with 19 bases left between them. Germline V gene lookup returns CDR1 SQVTM and CDR2 ANQGSEA.

This chain joins TRBV5-6 and TRBJ1-1, with TRBD1 matching 8 bases. The V and J ends lost 4 bases and 7 bases, in that order; junction bases with no gene match: 6. The germline CDR1 and CDR2 sequences are SGHDT and YYEEEE. This CDR3 spans 13 amino acids. The CDR3 sequence is CASSTGGRGEAFF. CDR3 DNA sequence: TGTGCCAGCAGCACAGGGGGAAGAGGTGAAGCTTTCTTT.

The genes are TRBV4-3 and TRBJ1-6; 8 nucleotides match TRBD1. The junction had 5 bases not matched to a gene; V was cut back by 4 bases and J by 6 bases. This CDR3 contains 15 residues. From germline, CDR1 is LGHNA and CDR2 YSLEER. DNA of the CDR3: TGCGCCAGCAGCCCCGGACAGGGAGGTAATTCACCCCTCCACTTT. Protein sequence: CASSPGQGGNSPLHF.

J is TRBJ1-1 and V is TRBV5-4; possibly TRBD1 for D (6 bases). This CDR3 region has 15 residues. Germline values: CDR1 SGHNT, CDR2 YYREEE (reference sequence). Trimming removed 4 bases at V and 1 base at J, with 14 bases between. The CDR3 coding sequence is TGTGCCAGCAGCGTACAGGGAAAGGGGAACACTGAAGCTTTCTTT. It translates to CASSVQGKGNTEAFF. Looking up the rest from reference TRBV5-4 and TRBJ1-1 gives the full variable domain: ETGVTQSPTHLIKTRGQQVTLRCSSQSGHNTVSWYQQALGQGPQFIFQYYREEENGRGNFPPRFSGLQFPNYSSELNVNALELDDSALYLCASSVQGKGNTEAFFGQGTRLTVV.

The gene calls are TRBV7-9 and TRBJ2-7; 8 bases map to TRBD1. This CDR3 is built from 11 residues. Germline lookup yields CDR1 SEHNR and CDR2 FQNEAQ (reference sequence). The junction had 1 base not matched to a gene; V was cut back by 1 base and J by 11 bases. This CDR3 is CASSLEQGEYF. As DNA, the CDR3 is TGTGCCAGCAGCTTAGAACAGGGGGAGTACTTC.

This chain connects TRBV6-6 to TRBJ1-1; 9 positions match TRBD1. CDR1 is MNHNY and CDR2 is SVGAGI in the germline V gene (reference sequence). The CDR3 covers 13 residues. V shed 5 bases, J shed 6 bases, and the junction held 4 bases outside the gene matches. The DNA of the CDR3 is TGTGCCAGCAGTACACAGGGGGCCGCTGAAGCTTTCTTT. It codes for CASSTQGAAEAFF.

J is TRBJ1-3 and V is TRBV25-1; 8 nucleotides align to TRBD1. The V and J ends lost 3 bases and 4 bases, in that order; junction bases with no gene match: 8. CDR1 is MGHDK, CDR2 SYGVNS, per germline. This CDR3 is built from 16 residues. CDR3 coding DNA: TGTGCCAGCAGTGACCCAGGGGGCGCGGCAGGAAACACCATATATTTT. Amino acids: CASSDPGGAAGNTIYF.

This chain links TRBV10-3 with TRBJ1-2, with D possibly TRBD1 on 6 matching bases. The V gene lost 1 base and the J gene lost 1 base, with 10 bases spanning the gap. The germline CDR1 and CDR2 sequences are ENHRY and SYGVKD. The CDR3 totals 15 residues. In DNA form, the CDR3 reads TGTGCCATCAGTGAGTTCCGGGACAATAACTATGGCTACACCTTC. This sequence encodes CAISEFRDNNYGYTF.

The genes are TRBV7-3 and TRBJ1-1; D not resolved. CDR1 is SGHTA and CDR2 is FQGTGA in the germline V gene. The CDR3 runs to 14 residues. V was trimmed by 2 bases and J by 3 bases, leaving 10 bases between them. The chain's CDR3 is CASSLLGEHTEAFF. CDR3 in DNA: TGTGCCAGCAGCTTACTTGGGGAGCACACTGAAGCTTTCTTT.

The rearrangement links TRBV4-1 to TRBJ1-1; weak D call: TRBD1 (5 bases). This CDR3 has 13 residues. V was clipped by 4 bases and J by 6 bases, with 12 bases between them. Looked up from germline, CDR1 is MGHRA and CDR2 is YSYEKL. The CDR3 here is CASSRRRDSEAFF. The CDR3 coding sequence is TGCGCCAGCAGCCGAAGGAGGGACTCTGAAGCTTTCTTT.

V is TRBV6-5 and J is TRBJ2-5, with 8 bases matching TRBD2. Near its end, the DNA agrees better with TRBJ2-7, so the J call may be wrong. Germline V gene lookup returns CDR1 MNHEY and CDR2 SVGAGI. There are 15 residues in the CDR3. The CDR3 loop reads CASSSWRGATGEQYF. The DNA for the CDR3 is TGTGCCAGCAGTTCGTGGCGGGGGGCCACGGGCGAGCAGTACTTC.

The gene calls are TRBV15 and TRBJ1-1, with TRBD1 identical over 7 bases. The CDR3 has 15 amino acids. Germline V lookup: CDR1 LNHNV, CDR2 YYDKDF (reference sequence). J was trimmed by 13 bases and V by 7 bases; bases with no gene match: 21. The CDR3 bases are TGTGCCACCACACGGGACAGAGTAGATACCCGGGGAGGTTTCTTT. This sequence encodes CATTRDRVDTRGGFF.

V gene TRBV18 combines with J gene TRBJ2-1; 10 nucleotides align to TRBD2. The CDR3 runs 14 residues. The V and J ends lost 5 bases and 10 bases, in that order; junction bases with no gene match: 8. Germline V CDR1 and CDR2: KGHSH, LQKENI. CDR3 sequence: CASSGGLAAWEQFF. The CDR3 DNA is TGTGCCAGCTCAGGAGGACTAGCGGCTTGGGAGCAGTTCTTC.

The gene calls are TRBV10-3 and TRBJ2-7; tentative D call: TRBD2 (6 bases). The V gene lost 0 bases and the J gene lost 1 base, with 7 bases spanning the gap. Germline V gene sequence: CDR1 ENHRY, CDR2 SYGVKD. The CDR3 length is 14 residues. This chain's CDR3 is CAISESEGSYEQYF. The CDR3 DNA follows: TGTGCCATCAGTGAGTCGGAGGGGTCCTACGAGCAGTACTTC.

V usage is TRBV9 and J usage is TRBJ1-4, with 8 nucleotides matching TRBD1. The CDR3 is made up of 16 amino acids. Germline CDR1 is SGDLS and CDR2 is YYNGEE. V lost 4 bases, J lost 8 bases, and 13 bases stayed unmatched. The CDR3 is CASSSGGGGQDEKLFF. Here the CDR3 DNA reads TGTGCCAGCAGCTCCGGAGGAGGGGGACAGGACGAAAAACTGTTTTTT.

This sequence joins TRBV6-5 and TRBJ2-1; D call uncertain. CDR1 and CDR2 from the germline V gene are MNHEY and SVGAGI. Deletions cut 5 bases from V and 7 bases from J, with 12 bases between. The CDR3 is 13 amino acids. The CDR3 loop reads CASSPDMKNEQFF. The CDR3 bases are TGTGCCAGCAGTCCCGACATGAAAAATGAGCAGTTCTTC.

V usage is TRBV5-1 and J usage is TRBJ1-5; 10 nucleotides match TRBD1. This CDR3 is built from 15 residues. V lost 4 bases, J lost 4 bases, and 5 bases stayed unmatched. The germline gives CDR1 SGHRS, CDR2 YFSETQ. For the CDR3, the DNA is TGCGCCAGCAGCCTCGGGGACAGGGGAAATCAGCCCCAGCATTTT. Translated, it gives CASSLGDRGNQPQHF. Drawing the rest from reference TRBV5-1 and TRBJ1-5, the complete variable domain is KAGVTQTPRYLIKTRGQQVTLSCSPISGHRSVSWYQQTPGQGLQFLFEYFSETQRNKGNFPGRFSGRQFSNSRSEMNVSTLELGDSALYLCASSLGDRGNQPQHFGDGTRLSIL.

DNA for the CDR3: TGTGCCAGCAGTGAAGTGATAGCGGGGGGCTATGAGCAGTTCTTC. Protein sequence: CASSEVIAGGYEQFF. The genes are TRBV6-1 and TRBJ2-1; 10 nucleotides align to TRBD2. With V trimmed by 1 base and J by 8 bases, 5 bases remained unmatched. Germline values: CDR1 MNHNS, CDR2 SASEGT. This CDR3 is built from 15 residues.

The CDR3 bases are TGTGCCAGCAGTGAAGCGCTTCAGGAGACCCAGTACTTC. It is translated as CASSEALQETQYF. This chain links TRBV2 with TRBJ2-5; D remains ambiguous. Germline lookup yields CDR1 SNHLY and CDR2 FYNNEI. Deletions cut 0 bases from V and 5 bases from J, with 7 bases between. The CDR3 spans 13 residues.

The DNA of the CDR3 is TGTGCCAGCAGCACCCGACTAGCGGGGGGGCGTCAGACCCAGTACTTC. Protein product: CASSTRLAGGRQTQYF. J is TRBJ2-5 and V is TRBV5-6; 14 bases are shared with TRBD2. The CDR3 loop spans 16 amino acids. With 4 bases clipped from V and 6 bases from J, the junction kept 8 bases outside the gene matches. The germline V gene has CDR1 SGHDT and CDR2 YYEEEE.

The V gene is TRBV6-5, the J gene TRBJ1-1, with TRBD1 matching 8 bases. V lost 5 bases to trimming and J lost 1 base; unmatched junction nucleotides: 6. Germline V CDR1 and CDR2: MNHEY, SVGAGI. The CDR3 spans 15 residues. CDR3 sequence reads: CASSADRAPNTEAFF. In DNA form, the CDR3 reads TGTGCCAGCAGTGCGGACAGGGCCCCGAACACTGAAGCTTTCTTT.